This TCR beta chain was sequenced during a study of OX40 agonist ivuxolimab in advanced cancers. Study at large: An agonistic human IgG2 monoclonal antibody against OX40 (CD134) was given. Patients with prior anti-PD-1, anti-PD-L1 or anti-CTLA-4 therapy were eligible; approximately 40% had some. General observations from the study: The study observed clonal expansion of CD4+ and CD8+ blood T cells by week 6 at 0.1 to 3.0 mg/kg.

As to this clone: Its antigen remains unidentified.

V was trimmed by 4 bases and J by 1 base, leaving 14 bases between them. This CDR3 comprises 17 residues. Germline loops: CDR1 MNHNS, CDR2 SASEGT. Repertoires were generated with immunoSEQ multiplex PCR, while TCRdb's copy carries only in-frame clones and drops some. Seen here are fewer than 50,000 clones, approximately 88% observed once, and the top ten hold less than 20%. This sequence joins TRBV6-1 and TRBJ1-6; TRBD1 might be the D (5 bases). The source of this sequence is an adult with an advanced solid tumor such as melanoma, head and neck, liver or kidney cancer. The material sequenced was CD4+ or CD8+ T cells sorted from blood, taken in a trial of the OX40 agonist ivuxolimab. CDR3 sequence: CASSGIRPGSYNSPLHF. The CDR3 coding sequence is TGTGCCAGCAGTGGGATACGACCAGGGTCCTATAATTCACCCCTCCACTTT.